This TCR beta chain was documented in a study of cytomegalovirus exposure and HLA in healthy donors. The PCR made use of 60 Vbeta and 13 Jbeta primers. Sequenced by immunoSEQ multiplex PCR; TCRdb stores in-frame clones only, minus some. The sample records some 150,000 clones, 80% being singletons. About this clone: Its antigen remains unknown.

Study results and limitations: Follow-up analysis later connected one missense variant in DCLRE1C with trimming of TCR beta V- and J-genes.

Germline CDR1 and CDR2: SEHNR and FQNEAQ (reference sequence). Trimming took off 4 bases at V and 0 bases at J, with 13 bases between the two ends. The CDR3 consists of 15 residues. The sequenced sample was PBMCs. The rearrangement uses TRBV7-9 and TRBJ2-7, with a tentative D call TRBD2 (5 bases). The sequence derives from a female donor in good health and CMV-seronegative. This CDR3 is CASSSATSFSYEQYF. The CDR3 nucleotides read TGTGCCAGCAGCTCTGCTACTAGTTTCTCCTACGAGCAGTACTTC.